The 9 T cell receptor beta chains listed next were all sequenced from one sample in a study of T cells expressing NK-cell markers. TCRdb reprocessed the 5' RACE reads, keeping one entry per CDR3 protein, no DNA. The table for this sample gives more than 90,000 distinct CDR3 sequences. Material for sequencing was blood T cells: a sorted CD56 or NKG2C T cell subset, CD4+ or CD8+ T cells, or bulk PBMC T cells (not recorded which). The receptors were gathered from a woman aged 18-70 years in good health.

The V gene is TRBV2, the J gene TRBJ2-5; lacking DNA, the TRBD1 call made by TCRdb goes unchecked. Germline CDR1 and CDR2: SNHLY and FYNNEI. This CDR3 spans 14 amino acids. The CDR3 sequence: CASTLQGWQETQYF.

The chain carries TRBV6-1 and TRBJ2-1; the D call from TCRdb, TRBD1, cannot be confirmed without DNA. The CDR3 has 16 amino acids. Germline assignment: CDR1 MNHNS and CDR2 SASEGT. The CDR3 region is CASRDFGAGSGNEQFF.

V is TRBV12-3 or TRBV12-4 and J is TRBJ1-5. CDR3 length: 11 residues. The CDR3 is CASSVGQPQHF.

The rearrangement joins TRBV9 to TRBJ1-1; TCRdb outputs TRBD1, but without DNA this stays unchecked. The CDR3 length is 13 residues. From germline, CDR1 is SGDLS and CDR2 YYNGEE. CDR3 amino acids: CASSVVRGTEAFF. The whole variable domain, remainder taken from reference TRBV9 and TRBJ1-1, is DSGVTQTPKHLITATGQRVTLRCSPRSGDLSVYWYQQSLDQGLQFLIQYYNGEERAKGNILERFSAQQFPDLHSELNLSSLELGDSALYFCASSVVRGTEAFFGQGTRLTVV.

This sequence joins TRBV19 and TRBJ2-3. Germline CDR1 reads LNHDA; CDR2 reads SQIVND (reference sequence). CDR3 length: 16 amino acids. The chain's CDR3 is CASSPQDDRWADTQYF.

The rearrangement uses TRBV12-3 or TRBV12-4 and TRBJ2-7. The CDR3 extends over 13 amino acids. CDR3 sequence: CASSLVRSYEQYF.

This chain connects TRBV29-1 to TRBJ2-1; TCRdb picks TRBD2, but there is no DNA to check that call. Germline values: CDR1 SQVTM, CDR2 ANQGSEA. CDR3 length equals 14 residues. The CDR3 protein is CSVIPGLAGNEQFF.

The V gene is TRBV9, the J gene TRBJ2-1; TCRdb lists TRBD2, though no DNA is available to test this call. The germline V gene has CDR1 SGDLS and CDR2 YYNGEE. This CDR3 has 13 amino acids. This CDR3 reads CASSAGGYNEQFF.

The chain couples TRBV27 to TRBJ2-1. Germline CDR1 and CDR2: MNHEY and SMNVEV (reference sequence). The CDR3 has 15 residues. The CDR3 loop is CASSLVPVSYNEQFF.